This T cell receptor (beta chain) originates from a study of T cell responses to AZD1222 COVID-19 vaccine. General study findings and limits: With dominance at 160-218 and 743-854, vaccine-associated CD4 TCRs spanned spike. The sample set comprised mostly white British donors with more females, and clonal diversity was possibly underestimated.

Note on this clone: Its antigen is not known.

The table came from immunoSEQ multiplex PCR; TCRdb's copy has only in-frame clones and leaves some out. The sample lists approximately 150,000 clones, over 75% seen once, with roughly 4.3% in the top ten. Germline-derived CDR1 and CDR2 are LGHDT and YNNKEL (reference sequence). The CDR3 has 15 residues. V shed 0 bases, J shed 2 bases, and the junction held 4 bases outside the gene matches. V usage is TRBV3-1 (or the pseudogene TRBV3-2) and J usage is TRBJ2-7; 7 nucleotides agree with TRBD2. This clonotype was sampled from an adult who received the AZD1222 COVID-19 vaccine. Sequencing was performed on peripheral blood, taken 28 days after the second AZD1222 dose. This CDR3 is CASSQDGGVAYEQYF. For the CDR3, the DNA is TGTGCCAGCAGCCAAGATGGGGGGGTCGCCTACGAGCAGTACTTC.